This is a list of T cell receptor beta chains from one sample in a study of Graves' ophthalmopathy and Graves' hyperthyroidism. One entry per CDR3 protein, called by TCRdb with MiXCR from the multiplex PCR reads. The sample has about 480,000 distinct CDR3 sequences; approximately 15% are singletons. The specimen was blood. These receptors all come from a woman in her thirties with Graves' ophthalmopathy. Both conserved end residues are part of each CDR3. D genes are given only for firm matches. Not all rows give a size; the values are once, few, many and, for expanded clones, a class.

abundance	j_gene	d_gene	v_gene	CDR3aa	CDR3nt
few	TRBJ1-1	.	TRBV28	CASRPTEAFF	TGTGCCAGCAGACCCACTGAAGCTTTCTTT
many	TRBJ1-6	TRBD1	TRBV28	CASSSLTGMLNNSPLHF	TGTGCCAGCAGTTCACTGACAGGGATGCTCAATAATTCACCCCTCCACTTT
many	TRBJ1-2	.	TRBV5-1	CASSLEYVGTYGYTF	TGCGCCAGCAGCTTGGAATATGTGGGGACCTATGGCTACACCTTC
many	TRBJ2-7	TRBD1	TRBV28	CRTGQGGSYEQYF	TGTAGAACGGGACAGGGAGGGTCGTACGAGCAGTACTTC
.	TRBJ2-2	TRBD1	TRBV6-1	CASSAPGTGAFTGELFF	TGTGCCAGCAGTGCCCCCGGGACAGGGGCGTTCACCGGGGAGCTGTTTTTT
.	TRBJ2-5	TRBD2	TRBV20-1	CSAPRTSGGGETQYF	TGCAGTGCTCCCAGGACTAGCGGGGGGGGGGAGACCCAGTACTTC
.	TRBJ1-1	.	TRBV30	CAWSAPSRGEGTEAFF	TGTGCCTGGAGTGCCCCCAGCCGGGGGGAGGGCACTGAAGCTTTCTTT
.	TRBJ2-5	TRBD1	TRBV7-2	CASSLSLWVRDRDGETQYF	TGTGCCAGCAGCTTATCCCTATGGGTTCGGGACAGGGACGGAGAGACCCAGTACTTC
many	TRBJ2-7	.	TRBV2	CASSLGLAQISEQYF	TGTGCCAGCAGTTTGGGGCTAGCCCAAATATCCGAGCAGTACTTC
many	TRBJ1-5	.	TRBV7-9	CASSLNDQPQHF	TGTGCCAGCAGCCTGAACGACCAGCCCCAGCATTTT
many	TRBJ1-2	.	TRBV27	CASSFSTGPNYGYTF	TGTGCCAGCAGTTTCTCCACGGGTCCGAACTATGGCTACACCTTC
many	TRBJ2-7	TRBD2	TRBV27	CASSYTGTSYEQYF	TGTGCCAGCAGTTACACCGGGACTAGCTACGAGCAGTACTTC
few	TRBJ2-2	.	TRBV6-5	CASSYSIASLNTGELFF	TGTGCCAGCAGTTACTCGATCGCTAGCTTGAACACCGGGGAGCTGTTTTTT
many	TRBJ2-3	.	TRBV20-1	CSAPSGSTDTQYF	TGCAGTGCACCAAGCGGGAGCACAGATACGCAGTATTTT
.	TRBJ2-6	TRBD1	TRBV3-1	CASSHKGALSGANVLTF	TGTGCCAGCAGCCATAAGGGGGCGCTTTCTGGGGCCAACGTCCTGACTTTC
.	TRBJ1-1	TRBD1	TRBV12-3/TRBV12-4	CASSLAGGSTEALF	TGTGCCAGCAGTTTGGCAGGGGGGAGTACTGAAGCTCTCTTT
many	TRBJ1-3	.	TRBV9	CASRRGESGNTIYF	TGTGCCAGCAGGAGAGGGGAATCTGGAAACACCATATATTTT
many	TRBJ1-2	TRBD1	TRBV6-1	CASWGQGINYGYTF	TGTGCCAGCTGGGGACAGGGGATTAACTATGGCTACACCTTC
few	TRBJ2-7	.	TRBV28	CASSAQGGSSYEQYF	TGTGCCAGCAGCGCCCAGGGCGGGTCTAGCTACGAGCAGTACTTC
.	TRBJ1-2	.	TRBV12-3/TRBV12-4	CASRTEPGTYYGYTF	TGTGCCAGCAGGACAGAACCAGGGACGTACTATGGCTACACCTTC
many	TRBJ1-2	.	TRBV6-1	CASSAPAIVGPYGYTF	TGTGCCAGCAGCGCTCCTGCGATTGTGGGGCCCTATGGCTACACCTTC
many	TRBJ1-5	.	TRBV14	CASSHLPGQPQHF	TGTGCCAGCAGCCACCTTCCCGGTCAGCCCCAGCATTTT
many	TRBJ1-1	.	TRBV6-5	CASGGRGAEAFF	TGTGCCAGCGGAGGCAGGGGCGCTGAAGCTTTCTTT
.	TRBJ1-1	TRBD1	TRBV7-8	CASSPTTGVNTEACF	TGTGCCAGCAGCCCAACGACAGGGGTGAACACTGAAGCTTGCTTT
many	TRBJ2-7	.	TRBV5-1	CASSLGRGQYF	TGCGCCAGCAGCTTGGGACGGGGGCAGTACTTC
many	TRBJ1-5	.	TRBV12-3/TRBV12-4	CASSSGGGTYSNQPQHF	TGTGCCAGCAGCTCCGGGGGGGGAACTTATAGCAATCAGCCCCAGCATTTT
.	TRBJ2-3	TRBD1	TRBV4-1	CASSRQDRGVSTDTQYF	TGCGCCAGCAGCCGCCAAGACAGGGGGGTTTCCACAGATACGCAGTATTTT
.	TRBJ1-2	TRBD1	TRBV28	CASSSPDRGGYGYTF	TGTGCCAGCAGTTCCCCGGACAGGGGCGGCTATGGCTACACCTTC
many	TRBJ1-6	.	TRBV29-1	CSVAEAGVNSPLHF	TGCAGCGTTGCAGAAGCAGGAGTAAATTCACCCCTCCACTTT
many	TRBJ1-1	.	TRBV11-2	CASSFSRGEGEAFF	TGTGCCAGCAGCTTCTCCAGGGGTGAGGGAGAAGCTTTCTTT
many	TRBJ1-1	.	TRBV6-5	CASSYSILFTEAFF	TGTGCCAGCAGTTACTCGATTTTATTCACTGAAGCTTTCTTT
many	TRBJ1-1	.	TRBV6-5	CASSSQGVTTEAFF	TGTGCCAGCAGTTCTCAGGGCGTAACGACTGAAGCTTTCTTT
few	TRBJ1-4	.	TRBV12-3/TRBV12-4	CASSFRATNEKLFF	TGTGCCAGCAGTTTCAGGGCGACTAATGAAAAACTGTTTTTT
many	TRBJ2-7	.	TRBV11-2	CASSLVGPYEQYF	TGTGCCAGCAGCTTAGTGGGCCCCTACGAGCAGTACTTC
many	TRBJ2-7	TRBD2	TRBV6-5	CASGSGGFNYEQYF	TGTGCCAGCGGTAGCGGGGGATTTAATTACGAGCAGTACTTC
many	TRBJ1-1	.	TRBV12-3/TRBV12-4	CATGDGLNTEAFF	TGTGCCACCGGGGACGGACTGAACACTGAAGCTTTCTTT
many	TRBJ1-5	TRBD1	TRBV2	CASDRASNQPQHF	TGTGCCAGTGACAGGGCTAGCAATCAGCCCCAGCATTTT
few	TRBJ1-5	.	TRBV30	CAWSVSWDGHSNQPQHF	TGTGCCTGGAGTGTCAGCTGGGACGGACATAGCAATCAGCCCCAGCATTTT
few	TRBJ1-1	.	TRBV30	CAWRRGDTEAFF	TGTGCCTGGAGGAGGGGGGACACTGAAGCTTTCTTT
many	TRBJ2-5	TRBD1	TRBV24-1	CATSEIQGATETQYF	TGTGCCACCAGCGAGATACAGGGGGCAACAGAGACCCAGTACTTC
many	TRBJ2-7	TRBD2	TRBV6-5	CASSYTSGSSYEQYF	TGTGCCAGCAGTTACACTAGCGGATCATCCTACGAGCAGTACTTC
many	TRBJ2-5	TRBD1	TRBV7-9	CASSSVGVGQGGTQYF	TGTGCCAGCAGCTCAGTAGGCGTGGGACAGGGTGGGACCCAGTACTTC
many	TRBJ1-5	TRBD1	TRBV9	CASSAQGGNQPQHF	TGTGCCAGCAGCGCACAGGGGGGCAATCAGCCCCAGCATTTT
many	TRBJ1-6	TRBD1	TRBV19	CASIAQGGRSPLHF	TGTGCCAGTATTGCCCAGGGGGGACGATCACCCCTCCACTTT
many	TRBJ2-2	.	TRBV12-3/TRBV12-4	CASSFRRKELFF	TGTGCCAGCAGTTTCCGGAGGAAGGAGCTGTTTTTT
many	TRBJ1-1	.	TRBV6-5	CASSFRTEMNTEAFF	TGTGCCAGCAGTTTTAGGACTGAAATGAACACTGAAGCTTTCTTT
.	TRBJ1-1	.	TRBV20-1	CSAREGPRGAFF	TGCAGTGCTAGAGAGGGCCCCCGGGGAGCTTTCTTT
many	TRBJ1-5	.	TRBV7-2	CASSPTAAGQPQHF	TGTGCCAGCAGCCCAACCGCAGCGGGGCAGCCCCAGCATTTT
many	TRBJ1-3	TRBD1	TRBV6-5	CASSYSSRTGKNTIYF	TGTGCCAGCAGTTACTCCTCAAGGACAGGGAAGAACACCATATATTTT
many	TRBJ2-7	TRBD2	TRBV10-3	CAIRTSGGSYEQYF	TGTGCCATCAGAACTAGCGGGGGTTCCTACGAGCAGTACTTC
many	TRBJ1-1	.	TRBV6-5	CASSYSPTPKTEAFF	TGTGCCAGCAGTTACTCCCCCACTCCGAAGACTGAAGCTTTCTTT
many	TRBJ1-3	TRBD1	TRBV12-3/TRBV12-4	CASSLSQGSTIYF	TGTGCCAGCAGTTTATCACAGGGGAGCACCATATATTTT
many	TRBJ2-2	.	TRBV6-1	CASGRGGETGELFF	TGTGCCAGCGGAAGGGGGGGCGAAACCGGGGAGCTGTTTTTT
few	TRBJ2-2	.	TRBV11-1	CASSLYFAENTGELFF	TGTGCCAGCAGCTTATATTTTGCAGAAAACACCGGGGAGCTGTTTTTT
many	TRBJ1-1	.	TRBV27	CASKTVNTEAFF	TGTGCCAGCAAGACGGTGAACACTGAAGCTTTCTTT